The source of this T cell receptor (beta chain) is a study of T cells in Graves' hyperthyroidism and ophthalmopathy. Study in general: Once the initial diagnosis was made, peripheral blood was obtained before any treatment.

General study points: Ophthalmopathy stood apart from stable hyperthyroidism in a 13 V-J model.

Researchers barred patients who had uncontrolled infection, other autoimmune disease, pregnancy or lactation. Fresh peripheral blood, 10 ml, was the source of the PBMCs. This CDR3 has 14 amino acids. J gave up 7 bases and V 5 bases, and 11 bases lay outside the gene matches. Remarks on this clonotype: The antigen is not known.

RNA transcripts provided the source from which TCR beta CDR3 regions were amplified. Researchers ran a first-round RT-PCR on the TCR CDR3 using the HTBI primer set. MiXCR, run by TCRdb on the multiplex PCR reads, gives a single entry per CDR3 protein. The sample lists about 640,000 distinct CDR3 sequences; roughly 20% were seen once. The TCR was taken from a man aged 30-40 years with Graves' ophthalmopathy. The chain carries TRBV12-3 or TRBV12-4 and TRBJ2-7, with 7 bases matching TRBD2. The source material was blood. DNA for the CDR3: TGTGCCAGCAGTGCGGGGGTGGGCCGGAAGGAGCAGTACTTC. This codes for CASSAGVGRKEQYF.